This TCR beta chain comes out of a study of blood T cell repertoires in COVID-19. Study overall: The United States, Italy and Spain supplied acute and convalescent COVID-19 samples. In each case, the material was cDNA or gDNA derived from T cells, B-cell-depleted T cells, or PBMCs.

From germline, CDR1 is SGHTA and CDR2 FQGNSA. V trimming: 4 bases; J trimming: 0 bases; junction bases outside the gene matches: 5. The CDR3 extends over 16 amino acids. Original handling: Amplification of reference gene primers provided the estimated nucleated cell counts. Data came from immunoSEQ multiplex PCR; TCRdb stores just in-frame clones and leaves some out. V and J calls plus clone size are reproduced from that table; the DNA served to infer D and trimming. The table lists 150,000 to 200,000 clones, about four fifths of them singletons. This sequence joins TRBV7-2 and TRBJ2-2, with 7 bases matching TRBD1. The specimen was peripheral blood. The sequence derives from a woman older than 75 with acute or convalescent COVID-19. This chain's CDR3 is CASSSRTGSNTGELFF. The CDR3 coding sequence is TGTGCCAGCAGCTCCCGGACAGGATCGAACACCGGGGAGCTGTTTTTT.